This is a list of T cell receptor beta chains from one sample in a study of tumor-infiltrating lymphocytes in primary liver carcinoma. Using its own MiXCR run on the multiplex PCR reads, TCRdb lists one record per CDR3 protein. The sample has fewer than 50,000 distinct CDR3 sequences, approximately 71% seen once; the top ten hold around two fifths. Sequenced material: tumor-adjacent normal liver tissue. The receptors were sampled from a woman under 40 with primary liver carcinoma and hepatitis B virus infection. The CDR3 runs from the conserved cysteine through the conserved F or W.

v_call	j_call	cdr3_aa
TRBV11-2	TRBJ2-3	CANRKSRSVADTQCF
TRBV29-1	TRBJ2-7	CSLLTPKAYEQYF
TRBV6-1	TRBJ1-6	CASSEGPGSYNSPLHF
TRBV4-1	TRBJ2-3	CASSQVVTTSGVDMQYF
TRBV20-1	TRBJ2-2	CSARGLAGGDTGELFF
TRBV7-9	TRBJ2-1	CASSLPLGTVKGNEQFF
TRBV4-3	TRBJ2-6	CASGQESSEIGSEANVLTF
TRBV30	TRBJ2-1	CAWSGDSYNEQFF
TRBV6-1	TRBJ1-5	CAGTLQGEHQPQHF
TRBV4-2	TRBJ2-3	CVSNQVRSKSTDTQYF
TRBV10-2	TRBJ2-7	CVSSEFLLGQGDHEQYF
TRBV29-1	TRBJ2-6	CSVAGEVSGANVLTF
TRBV29-1	TRBJ2-1	CSSAVSLNEEFF
TRBV29-1	TRBJ2-1	CGVGLTSRDYNEQFF
TRBV2	TRBJ2-1	CASSDHWGQFF
TRBV6-1	TRBJ2-5	CTSSVLGGPEETQYF
TRBV4-2	TRBJ2-1	CASSFGTSGRAEVNEPFF
TRBV5-6	TRBJ2-2	CASSLAARVTGELFF
TRBV12-3/TRBV12-4	TRBJ2-7	CARSLGLAAQTYEQYF
TRBV6-2/TRBV6-3	TRBJ2-1	CASGSVIGANKQFF
TRBV11-2	TRBJ2-1	CASSRTSGRINEQFF
TRBV20-1	TRBJ1-5	CSATNSESSQPQHF
TRBV11-2	TRBJ2-6	CATQRPRSEANVLTF
TRBV6-4	TRBJ2-1	CASGEREHDEQFF
TRBV7-9	TRBJ2-7	CVSNWEHGPYEQYF
TRBV20-1	TRBJ2-7	CSAAHKREPYEQYF
TRBV12-3/TRBV12-4	TRBJ1-6	CVSSFARGPYNSPLHF
TRBV28	TRBJ2-5	CASNPGPLESGTQYF
TRBV7-8	TRBJ2-7	CANSLGREQVSHEQYF